What follows are 5 T cell receptor beta chains derived from one specimen sequenced in a study of blood T cell repertoires in COVID-19. TCRdb keeps only in-frame clones here, not all; method: immunoSEQ multiplex PCR. The table includes tens of thousands of clones, 77% detected once. Input material: peripheral blood. The receptor set was obtained from an older man with active or convalescent COVID-19.

In this sample, this clone turned up once. This chain links TRBV11-2 with TRBJ2-1; no reliable D call. V was trimmed by 2 bases and J by 8 bases, leaving 13 bases between them. The germline V gene encodes CDR1 SGHAT and CDR2 FQNNGV. This CDR3 is built from 14 residues. DNA of the CDR3: TGTGCCAGCAGCTTACGGCACCGGCTAGATGAGCAGTTCTTC. It is translated as CASSLRHRLDEQFF. Full variable domain (outside the CDR3, taken from reference TRBV11-2 and TRBJ2-1): EAGVAQSPRYKIIEKRQSVAFWCNPISGHATLYWYQQILGQGPKLLIQFQNNGVVDDSQLPKDRFSAERLKGVDSTLKIQPAKLEDSAVYLCASSLRHRLDEQFFGPGTRLTVL.

For the CDR3, the DNA is TGTGCCAGCAGCTTAGGAGAATACAATGAGCAGTTCTTC. It specifies CASSLGEYNEQFF. This sequence joins TRBV7-2 and TRBJ2-1; D is unclear. Germline V gene lookup returns CDR1 SGHTA and CDR2 FQGNSA. This CDR3 has 13 residues. V lost 1 base to trimming and J lost 4 bases, with 5 bases between them.

This clone was found a few times. The chain is built from TRBV4-1 and TRBJ2-1, with a possible D match to TRBD1 (5 bases). Germline CDR1 MGHRA, CDR2 YSYEKL. The ends were cut back, 1 base at V and 2 bases at J, with 12 bases in the middle. The CDR3 is made up of 16 amino acids. The CDR3 region has the DNA TGCGCCAGCAGCCAAGTGGGGCTCAGGGCCTACAATGAGCAGTTCTTC. Translated, it gives CASSQVGLRAYNEQFF.

The V call is TRBV6-1, the J call TRBJ1-1; tentatively, D is TRBD1 (5 bases). V lost 3 bases, J lost 0 bases, and 11 bases lay in between. From germline, CDR1 is MNHNS and CDR2 SASEGT. The CDR3 totals 15 residues. The CDR3 nucleotides are TGTGCCAGCAGTGAGGAGGGACGGATGAACACTGAAGCTTTCTTT. Translating gives CASSEEGRMNTEAFF.

This clone has just one count. The chain links TRBV5-1 to TRBJ2-3; 10 bases map to TRBD2. Trimming cost V 4 bases and J 4 bases; bases outside gene matches: 9. CDR3 size: 16 residues. Germline CDR1 reads SGHRS; CDR2 reads YFSETQ. The CDR3 here is CASSTGKLAGPDTQYF. The CDR3 DNA reads TGCGCCAGCAGCACGGGGAAACTAGCGGGGCCAGATACGCAGTATTTT. Supplemented by reference TRBV5-1 and TRBJ2-3, the full variable domain reads KAGVTQTPRYLIKTRGQQVTLSCSPISGHRSVSWYQQTPGQGLQFLFEYFSETQRNKGNFPGRFSGRQFSNSRSEMNVSTLELGDSALYLCASSTGKLAGPDTQYFGPGTRLTVL.